This TCR beta chain was observed in a study of beta chain features in type 1 diabetes. Expressed TCRB transcripts got sequenced, as all isolated RNA was reverse transcribed. Here immunoSEQ multiplex PCR was the method, and the copy in TCRdb shows in-frame clones only, minus some. The sample consists of 900,000 or so clones, roughly a sixth of them appearing once. Blood was collected once per donor into heparin, averaging roughly 110 mL. The sample was naive CD4+ T cells from blood. This receptor was taken from a woman between 18 and 29 years old in good health.

CDR3 sequence (DNA): TGCGCCAGCAGCCAAGTGCCGGGAAACTATGGCTACACCTTC. Encoded protein: CASSQVPGNYGYTF. The chain couples TRBV4-1 to TRBJ1-2; no clear D gene. The CDR3 totals 14 residues. CDR1 is MGHRA, CDR2 YSYEKL, per germline. V lost 1 base, J lost 2 bases, and 8 bases lay in between.